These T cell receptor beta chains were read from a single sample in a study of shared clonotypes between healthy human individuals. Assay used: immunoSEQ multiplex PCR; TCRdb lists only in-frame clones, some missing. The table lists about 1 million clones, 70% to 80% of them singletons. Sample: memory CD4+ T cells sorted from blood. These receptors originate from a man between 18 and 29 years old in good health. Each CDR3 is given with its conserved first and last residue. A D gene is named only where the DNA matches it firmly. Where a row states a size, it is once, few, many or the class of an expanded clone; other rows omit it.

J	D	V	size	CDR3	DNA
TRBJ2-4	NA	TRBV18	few	CASSPQGGGNIQYF	TGTGCCAGCTCACCCCAGGGGGGAGGAAACATTCAGTACTTC
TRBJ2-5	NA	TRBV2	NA	CASSQTGGRQETQYF	TGTGCCAGCAGCCAAACGGGGGGCCGCCAAGAGACCCAGTACTTC
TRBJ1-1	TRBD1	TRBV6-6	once	CASRQDRGPEAFF	TGTGCCAGCAGACAGGACAGGGGGCCTGAAGCTTTCTTT
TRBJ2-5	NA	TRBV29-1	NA	CSVETETQYF	TGCAGCGTTGAAACGGAGACCCAGTACTTC
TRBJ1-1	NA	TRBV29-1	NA	CSVDGQGIAEAFF	TGCAGCGTTGACGGTCAGGGGATCGCTGAAGCTTTCTTT
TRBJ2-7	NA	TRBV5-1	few	CASSLADGSLYEQYF	TGCGCCAGCAGCTTGGCGGACGGGAGCTTGTACGAGCAGTACTTC
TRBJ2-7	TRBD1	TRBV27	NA	CASSRDSPSEQYF	TGTGCCAGCAGTCGGGACAGTCCTTCCGAGCAGTACTTC
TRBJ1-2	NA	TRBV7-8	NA	CASTLREANYGYTF	TGTGCCAGCACCTTGAGGGAGGCTAACTATGGCTACACCTTC
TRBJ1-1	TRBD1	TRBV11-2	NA	CASSPRTGNTEAFF	TGTGCCAGCAGCCCCAGGACAGGGAACACTGAAGCTTTCTTT
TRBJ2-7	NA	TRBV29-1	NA	CSVEAPGKAYEQYF	TGCAGCGTTGAAGCCCCAGGGAAGGCCTACGAGCAGTACTTC
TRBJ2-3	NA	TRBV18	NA	CASSPPSGTQYF	TGTGCCAGCTCACCACCGTCCGGTACGCAGTATTTT
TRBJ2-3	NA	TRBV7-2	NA	CASSYDRGVRNTDTQYF	TGTGCCAGCAGCTACGACAGAGGGGTCAGGAACACAGATACGCAGTATTTT
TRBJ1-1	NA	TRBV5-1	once	CASSFYLTGNLNTEAFF	TGCGCCAGCAGCTTCTATCTGACGGGCAATTTGAACACTGAAGCTTTCTTT
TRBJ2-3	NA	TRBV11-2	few	CASSLGMADTQYF	TGTGCCAGCAGCTTAGGGATGGCAGATACGCAGTATTTT
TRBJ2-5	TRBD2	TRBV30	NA	CAMEAGLAGYQETQYF	TGTGCCATGGAGGCTGGACTAGCGGGGTACCAAGAGACCCAGTACTTC
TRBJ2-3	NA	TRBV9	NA	CASSVAPRAAASDTQYF	TGTGCCAGCAGCGTAGCACCCCGGGCGGCAGCCTCAGATACGCAGTATTTT
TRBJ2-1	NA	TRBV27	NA	CASNLEGALGNEQFF	TGTGCCAGCAACTTGGAGGGGGCGCTGGGCAATGAGCAGTTCTTC
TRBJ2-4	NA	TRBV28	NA	CASKPSESKNIQYF	TGTGCCAGCAAGCCCTCTGAGTCCAAAAACATTCAGTACTTC
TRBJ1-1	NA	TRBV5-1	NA	CASTLSGEGVTEAFF	TGCGCCAGCACCCTTTCCGGGGAGGGGGTCACTGAAGCTTTCTTT
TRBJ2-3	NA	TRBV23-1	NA	CATRRPNTDTQYF	TGCGCCACAAGGAGGCCTAACACAGATACGCAGTATTTT
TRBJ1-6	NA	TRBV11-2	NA	CASSRDISSYNSPLHF	TGTGCCAGCAGCCGAGACATAAGCTCCTATAATTCACCCCTCCACTTT
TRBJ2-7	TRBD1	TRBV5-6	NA	CASSWTGNEQYF	TGTGCCAGCAGTTGGACAGGGAACGAGCAGTACTTC